A selection of T cell receptor beta chains follows, all from one sample in a study of blood T cell repertoires in COVID-19. Clones were read by immunoSEQ multiplex PCR, and TCRdb kept only the in-frame ones, dropping some. The table records around 130,000 clones, around 90% of them present only once. The sample consisted of peripheral blood. The receptors were sampled from a human donor with COVID-19, enrolled during active disease. The donor label of this sample is uncertain. Both conserved end residues are part of each CDR3. Each record gives: D gene, clone size, CDR3 length, V gene, J gene, CDR3 protein, CDR3 DNA. A D gene is named only where the DNA matches it firmly. Expanded clones get a size class; other rows say once, few or many, or leave the size out.

TRBD2,few,17,TRBV4-2,TRBJ2-7,CASSPGLAGDPSSEQYF,TGTGCCAGCAGCCCCGGACTAGCGGGAGACCCATCTTCAGAGCAGTACTTC
NA,NA,14,TRBV29-1,TRBJ1-1,CSVDPTGVAAEAFF,TGCAGCGTTGACCCGACAGGTGTGGCGGCTGAAGCTTTCTTT
NA,NA,12,TRBV28,TRBJ1-1,CASSTQGFEAFF,TGTGCCAGCAGTACCCAGGGGTTTGAAGCTTTCTTT
NA,NA,16,TRBV27,TRBJ1-5,CASSQTLTGSNQPQHF,TGTGCCAGCAGCCAAACATTGACAGGATCCAATCAGCCCCAGCATTTT
TRBD1,few,12,TRBV12-3/TRBV12-4,TRBJ1-2,CASSWGQGGYTF,TGTGCCAGCAGTTGGGGACAGGGAGGCTACACCTTC
NA,NA,15,TRBV30,TRBJ1-6,CAWTQGGLRNSPLHF,TGTGCCTGGACCCAAGGCGGGTTACGAAATTCACCCCTCCACTTT
TRBD1,NA,13,TRBV24-1,TRBJ1-1,CATIMDRATEAFF,TGTGCCACCATAATGGACAGGGCCACTGAAGCTTTCTTT
NA,NA,14,TRBV11-1,TRBJ1-4,CASSLYGRRGKLFF,TGTGCCAGCAGCTTATACGGTCGGAGGGGAAAACTGTTTTTT
NA,NA,14,TRBV11-2,TRBJ1-5,CASSLGGAGQPQHF,TGTGCCAGCAGCCTGGGGGGAGCAGGGCAGCCCCAGCATTTT
NA,NA,13,TRBV3-1/TRBV3-2,TRBJ2-5,CASSQGGFRTQYF,TGTGCCAGCAGCCAAGGAGGGTTTAGGACCCAGTACTTC
NA,few,16,TRBV3-1/TRBV3-2,TRBJ1-2,CASSQGWGVEDSGYTF,TGTGCCAGCAGCCAAGGCTGGGGTGTTGAGGACTCGGGCTACACCTTC
TRBD2,NA,14,TRBV29-1,TRBJ2-1,CSVSGLAGTNEQFF,TGCAGCGTCTCGGGACTAGCGGGAACCAATGAGCAGTTCTTC
TRBD1,NA,16,TRBV7-9,TRBJ1-6,CASSLAGGLFNSPLHF,TGTGCCAGCAGCCTAGCAGGGGGTCTATTTAATTCACCCCTCCACTTT